This T cell receptor (beta chain) was sequenced in a study of blood T cell repertoires in COVID-19. Assay: immunoSEQ multiplex PCR; the TCRdb copy retains only in-frame clones and omits some. The table shows roughly 100,000 clones, with 80% to 95% occurring only once. The CDR3 runs 15 residues. Germline lookup yields CDR1 MNHEY and CDR2 SVGAGI. The germline V and J ends were trimmed by 4 bases and 0 bases, with 12 bases remaining between them. Sequencing used peripheral blood. This clonotype was sampled from a man between 18 and 35 years old with acute or convalescent COVID-19. The chain joins TRBV6-5 to TRBJ1-1; possible D gene TRBD1, 5 bases. The CDR3 loop reads CASSFGAGLNTEAFF. The CDR3 nucleotides are TGTGCCAGCAGTTTCGGCGCAGGGTTGAACACTGAAGCTTTCTTT.